Listed below are T cell receptor beta chains from one sample, sequenced in a study of chemoradiotherapy in HPV16-positive cancers. Produced via immunoSEQ multiplex PCR; TCRdb's table is partial and in-frame only. The sample has 2,000 to 3,000 clones; over 75% are singletons. The sample consisted of tumor tissue, taken from a patient who underwent chemoradiotherapy. All receptors derive from a human donor with HPV-associated anogenital cancer. Both conserved end residues are part of each CDR3. D genes are given only for firm matches. Clone size is stated in some rows and not others, as once, few, many or a class when expanded.

d_call	j_call	v_call	clone_size	cdr3_nt	cdr3_aa
NA	TRBJ1-6	TRBV10-3	NA	TGTGCCATCAGTGAGTCCGAACAGGGTGTTTCAGTTGATAATTCACCCCTCCACTTT	CAISESEQGVSVDNSPLHF
NA	TRBJ2-7	TRBV6-5	NA	TGTGCCAGCAGTTACCTGACAGGCTACTACGAGCAGTACTTC	CASSYLTGYYEQYF
TRBD1	TRBJ1-5	TRBV27	NA	TGTGCCACCGCCGGGACAGGGGGCCAGCCCCAGCATTTT	CATAGTGGQPQHF
TRBD1	TRBJ2-1	TRBV6-1	NA	TGTGCCAGCAATAGACAGGGGGGGTCCTACAATGAGCAGTTCTTC	CASNRQGGSYNEQFF
NA	TRBJ1-1	TRBV11-2	NA	TGTGCCAGCAGCACACACAGGGTTCAACGGACTGAAGCTTTCTTT	CASSTHRVQRTEAFF
NA	TRBJ1-1	TRBV7-9	NA	TGTGCCAGCAGCTTAGGGGGGGTGGCTGAAGCTTTCTTT	CASSLGGVAEAFF
NA	TRBJ2-1	TRBV19	NA	TGTGCCAGTAGAGCAGCTGGGGAGCCGGGCAATGAGCAGTTCTTC	CASRAAGEPGNEQFF
NA	TRBJ1-5	TRBV7-2	NA	TGTGCCAGCAGCTTAGTAGGGGCTCAGAGTCAGCCCCAGCATTTT	CASSLVGAQSQPQHF
NA	TRBJ2-1	TRBV2	NA	TGTGCCAGCAGTGGTTACAATGAGCAGTTCTTC	CASSGYNEQFF
NA	TRBJ1-1	TRBV5-3	NA	TGTGCCAGAAGCTTGGCCGAGTTTGAAGCTTTCTTT	CARSLAEFEAFF
NA	TRBJ1-2	TRBV7-2	NA	TGTGCCAGCAGTCAGACAGGCCCTTATGGCTACACCTTC	CASSQTGPYGYTF
TRBD1	TRBJ1-4	TRBV4-2	NA	TGTGCCAGCAGCACCCGGACAGGCGAACTTGCAACTAATGAAAAACTGTTTTTT	CASSTRTGELATNEKLFF
NA	TRBJ1-1	TRBV28	NA	TGTGCCAGCAGTTTTGGTGGGCAGCTACTTGAGGCTTTCTTT	CASSFGGQLLEAFF
TRBD2	TRBJ2-2	TRBV4-2	NA	TGTGCCAGCAGCCAAGATCCAGTAGCGGGGGGTAGGGCCGGGGAGCTGTTTTTT	CASSQDPVAGGRAGELFF
NA	TRBJ2-3	TRBV11-1	NA	TGTGCCAGCAGCCCGACCGCGCGGGCCTTCACAGATACGCAGTATTTT	CASSPTARAFTDTQYF
NA	TRBJ1-3	TRBV10-3	NA	TGTGCCATCCACGCTGGAAACACCATATATTTT	CAIHAGNTIYF
NA	TRBJ2-3	TRBV11-3	NA	TGTGCCAGCAGCGCAAATATTGGGACAGATACGCAGTATTTT	CASSANIGTDTQYF
TRBD2	TRBJ2-5	TRBV6-1	NA	TGTGCCAGCACCAGACTAGCGGGGGAGCAAGAGACCCAGTACTTC	CASTRLAGEQETQYF
TRBD1	TRBJ1-2	TRBV6-1	NA	TGTGCCAGCAGTGAAAAAGGGACAGGGGTGGGGTATGGCTACACCTTC	CASSEKGTGVGYGYTF
TRBD1	TRBJ1-1	TRBV15	NA	TGTGCCACCAGCAGACTTACACAGGGGGTCACTGAAGCTTTCTTT	CATSRLTQGVTEAFF
NA	TRBJ2-1	TRBV6-5	NA	TGTGCCAGCGGACGGAGCTCCTACAATGAGCAGTTCTTC	CASGRSSYNEQFF
TRBD1	TRBJ2-4	TRBV12-5	NA	TGTGCTAGTGGTTCGACAGGGGGCCCGGACATTCAGTACTTC	CASGSTGGPDIQYF
TRBD1	TRBJ2-5	TRBV5-1	once	TGCGCCAGCAGCTTGATGGGGACAGAAGAGACCCAGTACTTC	CASSLMGTEETQYF
NA	TRBJ1-5	TRBV7-9	few	TGTGCCAGCAGCTTAGCAGACCAGGGCCCCTTAACCCAGCATTTT	CASSLADQGPLTQHF
NA	TRBJ1-6	TRBV7-2	NA	TGTGCCAGCAGCTTAGTCTGGCAGAATTCACCCCTCCACTTT	CASSLVWQNSPLHF
NA	TRBJ1-5	TRBV7-9	NA	TGTGCCAGCAGCTTAGGGGGACTAAATCAGCCCCAGCATTTT	CASSLGGLNQPQHF
TRBD1	TRBJ1-3	TRBV25-1	NA	TGTGCCAGCAGTGATGTGAGGACAGGGGGCGCCGGAAACACCATATATTTT	CASSDVRTGGAGNTIYF
NA	TRBJ2-1	TRBV19	once	TGTGCCAGTAGTATAGATGGGGGGACCCAGCAGTTCTTC	CASSIDGGTQQFF
NA	TRBJ1-1	TRBV11-2	NA	TGTGCCAGCAGCTCTTGGGCAGGAGAAGAAGCTTTCTTT	CASSSWAGEEAFF
NA	TRBJ2-5	TRBV30	NA	TGTGCCTGGAGTGTATCGGGGGCAGGGGAGACCCAGTACTTC	CAWSVSGAGETQYF
NA	TRBJ2-2	TRBV5-1	NA	TGCGCCAGCAGCTTGGTGGCGGCAGGGAACACCGGGGAGCTGTTTTTT	CASSLVAAGNTGELFF
NA	TRBJ2-5	TRBV2	NA	TGTGCCAGTATCCGAAGACGAAGGGGTCAAGAGACCCAGTACTTC	CASIRRRRGQETQYF
NA	TRBJ2-1	TRBV2	NA	TGTGCCAGCAGCTCAGGGTCGGGGGAGTTCTTC	CASSSGSGEFF
NA	TRBJ2-7	TRBV23-1	NA	TGCGCCAGCAGTCAATCAGGGGGCTCGATCCGGAGGGTAGGTGACGAGCAGTACTTC	CASSQSGGSIRRVGDEQYF
NA	TRBJ1-3	TRBV5-1	NA	TGCGCCAGCAGCTTGGCCCAGGCGGGCTCTGGAAACACCATATATTTT	CASSLAQAGSGNTIYF
NA	TRBJ1-1	TRBV5-4	NA	TGTGCCAGCAGCTACGAGGCCCTGGGCACTGAAGCTTTCTTT	CASSYEALGTEAFF
NA	TRBJ2-5	TRBV6-1	NA	TGTGCCAGCAGTGTAGTAGGGAGACAAGAGACCCAGTACTTC	CASSVVGRQETQYF
TRBD1	TRBJ1-2	TRBV7-9	few	TGTGCCAGCAGCTGGGGACAGGAGGATGATGGCTACACCTTC	CASSWGQEDDGYTF
NA	TRBJ1-1	TRBV19	few	TGTGCCAGTACCACCATGCCGAACACTGAAGCTTTCTTT	CASTTMPNTEAFF
NA	TRBJ2-1	TRBV27	NA	TGTGCCAGCAGTTACGGGGGAGGCCGATTTAATGAGCAGTTCTTC	CASSYGGGRFNEQFF
NA	TRBJ2-5	TRBV28	NA	TGTGCCAGCAGTTTACACCCCGCGGTAGGGGAGACCCAGTACTTC	CASSLHPAVGETQYF
NA	TRBJ1-1	TRBV29-1	few	TGCAGCGTTGAAGTGGCCGGCAACAAGGCTTTCTTT	CSVEVAGNKAFF
NA	TRBJ2-5	TRBV5-1	NA	TGCGCCAGCAGCCCGGGGCGGGTCGGAGAGACCCAGTACTTC	CASSPGRVGETQYF
NA	TRBJ2-3	TRBV21-1	few	TGTGCCATCGACCGGGACAGGGCATCAGATACGCAGTATTTT	CAIDRDRASDTQYF
NA	TRBJ2-5	TRBV7-2	NA	TGTGCCAGCAGCCCCTTAATAGGGCAGCTCAAAGTCGCCCAGTACTTC	CASSPLIGQLKVAQYF
NA	TRBJ2-2	TRBV19	large	TGTGCCAGTAGTACCCGCGGGACGCCTTACACCGGGGAGCTGTTTTTT	CASSTRGTPYTGELFF
NA	TRBJ2-1	TRBV28	NA	TGTGCCAGCAGCCGTCGAGGCCTTGAGCAGTTCTTC	CASSRRGLEQFF
NA	TRBJ1-5	TRBV2	NA	TGTGCCAGCAGGACCACGTCACCAGATCAGCCCCAGCATTTT	CASRTTSPDQPQHF
NA	TRBJ2-2	TRBV4-2	once	TGTGCCAGCAGCCAAAATTGGGTCGCAGGGGGGGCAACTGACACCGGGGAGCTGTTTTTT	CASSQNWVAGGATDTGELFF
NA	TRBJ1-4	TRBV30	NA	TGTGCCTGGAGTGAAGGCAGCTCAAATGAAAAACTGTTTTTT	CAWSEGSSNEKLFF
NA	TRBJ2-1	TRBV5-5	NA	TGTGCCAGCAGCCTTATCCAGGGTGGGTCCTACAATGAGCAGTTCTTC	CASSLIQGGSYNEQFF